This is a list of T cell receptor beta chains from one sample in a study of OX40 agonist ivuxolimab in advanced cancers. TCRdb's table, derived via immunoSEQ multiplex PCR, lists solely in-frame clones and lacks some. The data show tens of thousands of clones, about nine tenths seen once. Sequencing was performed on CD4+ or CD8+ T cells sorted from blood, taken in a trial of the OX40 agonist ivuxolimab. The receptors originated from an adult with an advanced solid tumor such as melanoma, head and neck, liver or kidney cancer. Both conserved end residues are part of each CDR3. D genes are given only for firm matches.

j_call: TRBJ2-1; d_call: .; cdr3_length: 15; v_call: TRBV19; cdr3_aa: CASSSLRRGSNEQFF
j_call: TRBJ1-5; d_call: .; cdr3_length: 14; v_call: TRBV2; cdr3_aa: CASSSGSGYQPQHF
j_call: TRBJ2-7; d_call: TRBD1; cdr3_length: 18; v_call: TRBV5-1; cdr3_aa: CASSSVTTTGGEVREQYF
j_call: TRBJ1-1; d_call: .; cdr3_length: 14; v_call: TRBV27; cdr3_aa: CASSHKTGGTEACF
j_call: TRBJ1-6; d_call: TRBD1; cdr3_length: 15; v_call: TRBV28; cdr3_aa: CASRERQGPYSPLHF
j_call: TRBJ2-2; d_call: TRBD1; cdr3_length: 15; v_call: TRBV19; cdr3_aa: CASSMVGGLAGELFF
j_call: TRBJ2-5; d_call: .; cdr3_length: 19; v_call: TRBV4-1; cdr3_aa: CASSQEGGSGLPNGETQYF
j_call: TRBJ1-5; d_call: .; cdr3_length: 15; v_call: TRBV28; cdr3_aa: CASSLNLYSNQPQHF
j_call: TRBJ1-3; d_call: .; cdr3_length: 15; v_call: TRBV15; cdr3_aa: CATSRDRSSGNTIYF
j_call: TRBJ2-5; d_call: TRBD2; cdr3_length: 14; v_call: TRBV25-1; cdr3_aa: CASSEMGGKETQYF
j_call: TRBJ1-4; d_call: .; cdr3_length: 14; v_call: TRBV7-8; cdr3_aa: CASSLDRANEKLFF
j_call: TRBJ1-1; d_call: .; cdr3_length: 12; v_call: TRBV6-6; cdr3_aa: CASSLTNTEAFF
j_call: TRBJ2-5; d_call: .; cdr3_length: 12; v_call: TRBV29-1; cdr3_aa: CSVSRAQETQYF
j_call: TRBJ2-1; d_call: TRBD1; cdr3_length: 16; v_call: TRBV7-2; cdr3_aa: CASSSDLDRRHNEQFF
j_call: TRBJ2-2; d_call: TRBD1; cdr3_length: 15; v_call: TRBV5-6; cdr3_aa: CASSWTDRRPGELFF
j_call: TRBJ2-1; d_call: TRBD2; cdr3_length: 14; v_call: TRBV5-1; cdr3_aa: CASSPGTNYNEQFF
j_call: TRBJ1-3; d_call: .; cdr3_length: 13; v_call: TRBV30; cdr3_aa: CACGHRIGNTIYF